These T cell receptor beta chains were read from a single sample in a study of blood T cell repertoires in COVID-19. Method: immunoSEQ multiplex PCR; TCRdb's copy keeps in-frame clones and lacks some. Here the sample spans roughly 280,000 clones, over 80% being singletons. Specimen: PBMCs or T cells enriched from blood (not recorded which). The receptors were gathered from a woman aged 25 to 39 with acute COVID-19. The CDR3 runs from the conserved cysteine through the conserved F or W. Fields, in order: clone size, D gene, V gene, J gene, CDR3 protein, CDR3 DNA. A D gene is named only where the DNA matches it firmly. Rows give clone size only sometimes, using once, few, many, or a class for an expanded clone.

NA	TRBD2	TRBV14	TRBJ2-1	CASSQVTQGLADANEQFF	TGTGCCAGCAGCCAAGTCACCCAGGGACTAGCGGACGCGAATGAGCAGTTCTTC
NA	TRBD1	TRBV3-1/TRBV3-2	TRBJ1-2	CASSQPGTVSGYTF	TGTGCCAGCAGCCAACCCGGGACAGTCTCAGGCTACACCTTC
NA	NA	TRBV23-1	TRBJ1-5	CASSQSPGVSNQPQHF	TGCGCCAGCAGTCAATCGCCGGGGGTTAGCAATCAGCCCCAGCATTTT
NA	NA	TRBV7-3	TRBJ2-1	CASSLTGGRGGSEQFF	TGTGCCAGCAGCTTAACTGGCGGGAGAGGGGGGAGTGAGCAGTTCTTC
NA	TRBD2	TRBV19	TRBJ2-5	CASSMGAGGGETQYF	TGTGCCAGTAGTATGGGAGCGGGAGGGGGAGAGACCCAGTACTTC
NA	TRBD1	TRBV9	TRBJ2-5	CASTATGGLETQYF	TGTGCCAGCACCGCGACAGGGGGCCTAGAGACCCAGTACTTC
NA	TRBD1	TRBV30	TRBJ2-7	CAWTPGRGSYEQYF	TGTGCCTGGACCCCGGGCAGGGGGTCCTACGAGCAGTACTTC
NA	NA	TRBV20-1	TRBJ2-7	CSASPHNPVTGDYGEQYF	TGCAGTGCTAGTCCACATAACCCTGTGACAGGGGACTACGGAGAGCAGTACTTC
NA	NA	TRBV6-5	TRBJ2-2	CASSSQGTGELFF	TGTGCCAGCAGCAGCCAGGGTACCGGGGAGCTGTTTTTT
few	NA	TRBV7-2	TRBJ2-7	CASSPPLVATYEQYF	TGTGCCAGCAGCCCCCCCTTAGTAGCCACCTACGAGCAGTACTTC
NA	TRBD2	TRBV13	TRBJ2-5	CASSLRGVGRKVGETQYF	TGTGCCAGCAGCTTACGGGGGGTCGGGAGGAAAGTCGGAGAGACCCAGTACTTC
once	TRBD2	TRBV7-2	TRBJ2-3	CASSTTPSGGGRGTDTQYF	TGTGCCAGCAGCACGACGCCTAGCGGGGGGGGTCGCGGCACAGATACGCAGTATTTT
NA	NA	TRBV15	TRBJ1-1	CATSTQGGTEAFF	TGTGCCACCAGCACCCAGGGAGGAACTGAAGCTTTCTTT
NA	TRBD2	TRBV5-5	TRBJ2-7	CASSRLAGVDNGYEQYF	TGTGCCAGCAGTAGACTAGCGGGAGTTGATAATGGCTACGAGCAGTACTTC
NA	TRBD1	TRBV10-2	TRBJ2-7	CASSARQGPYEQYF	TGCGCCAGCAGTGCTCGACAGGGCCCCTACGAGCAGTACTTC
NA	TRBD1	TRBV18	TRBJ1-4	CASSPPGQVHEKLFF	TGTGCCAGCTCACCACCGGGACAGGTACATGAAAAACTGTTTTTT
NA	TRBD1	TRBV30	TRBJ1-6	CAWSPGQYNSPLHF	TGTGCCTGGAGCCCGGGACAGTATAATTCACCCCTCCACTTT
NA	TRBD2	TRBV2	TRBJ2-1	CASSETAGGSYNEQFF	TGTGCCAGCAGTGAAACAGCGGGAGGGTCCTACAATGAGCAGTTCTTC
NA	NA	TRBV4-1	TRBJ1-2	CASSQEEGVGYTF	TGCGCCAGCAGCCAAGAAGAGGGGGTTGGCTACACCTTC
few	TRBD2	TRBV4-1	TRBJ2-2	CASRLGRALSPGELFF	TGCGCCAGCAGGCTCGGGAGGGCCCTCTCCCCCGGGGAGCTGTTTTTT
NA	TRBD1	TRBV9	TRBJ1-1	CASSVGQGLSEAFF	TGTGCCAGCAGCGTAGGACAGGGTCTCTCTGAAGCTTTCTTT
NA	NA	TRBV7-9	TRBJ2-7	CASSRLPTSSYEQYF	TGTGCCAGCAGCCGACTCCCCACGAGCTCCTACGAGCAGTACTTC
NA	NA	TRBV29-1	TRBJ1-1	CSVVNNLNTEAFF	TGCAGCGTTGTTAACAATTTGAACACTGAAGCTTTCTTT
NA	TRBD2	TRBV2	TRBJ2-1	CASSEYTSGSNEQFF	TGTGCCAGCAGTGAATATACTAGCGGGAGTAATGAGCAGTTCTTC
NA	TRBD2	TRBV29-1	TRBJ2-7	CSVGGSGSSLGSYEQYF	TGCAGCGTTGGAGGTAGCGGGAGTAGTTTAGGCTCCTACGAGCAGTACTTC
NA	NA	TRBV6-2/TRBV6-3	TRBJ1-5	CASSAFRGAKNQPQHF	TGTGCCAGCAGTGCCTTTCGGGGGGCTAAGAATCAGCCCCAGCATTTT
once	NA	TRBV28	TRBJ1-5	CASRSQDHSNQPQHF	TGTGCCAGCAGATCGCAGGATCATAGCAATCAGCCCCAGCATTTT
NA	NA	TRBV9	TRBJ2-3	CASSEGGEDTQYF	TGTGCCAGCAGCGAGGGAGGAGAGGATACGCAGTATTTT